These 10 T cell receptor beta chains share one sample of origin, sequenced in a study of blood T cell repertoires in COVID-19. Assay: immunoSEQ multiplex PCR; the TCRdb copy retains only in-frame clones and omits some. The repertoire holds around 290,000 clones, more than 70% seen once, with 7.8% in the top ten. The sequencing sample was made of peripheral blood. The receptors derive from a woman in her 50s who had recovered from COVID-19.

The chain combines TRBV27 with TRBJ2-1, with D maybe TRBD1 (5 bases). CDR1 MNHEY and CDR2 SMNVEV come from the germline V gene (reference sequence). The CDR3 has 15 amino acids. Trimming left V 4 bases short and J 4 bases short, with 14 bases between. CDR3 bases: TGTGCCAGCAGTTCCGCCCGGACACTTTACAATGAGCAGTTCTTC. Amino acid sequence: CASSSARTLYNEQFF.

The chain combines TRBV6-5 with TRBJ1-4; tentatively, D is TRBD1 (6 bases). Trimming left V 5 bases short and J 8 bases short, with 15 bases between. The germline CDR1 and CDR2 sequences are MNHEY and SVGAGI. CDR3 size: 14 residues. As DNA, the CDR3 is TGTGCCAGCAGTCCACAGGGAATTGTGGAAAAACTGTTTTTT. This sequence encodes CASSPQGIVEKLFF.

As to this clone: This sample also contains other DNA sequences that code for the same CDR3. The chain couples TRBV7-8 to TRBJ1-2, with a possible D match to TRBD1 (6 bases). The V end was cut by 5 bases, the J end by 7 bases, with 11 bases between. Germline CDR1 SGHVS, CDR2 FQNEAQ. The CDR3 runs to 12 residues. The CDR3 region is CASSGGTFGYTF. CDR3 nucleotides: TGTGCCAGCAGCGGTGGGACATTTGGCTACACCTTC.

This chain connects TRBV18 to TRBJ1-1; D is undetermined. Trimming removed 2 bases from V and 0 bases from J, with 10 bases in between. The CDR3 length is 15 residues. Germline CDR1 and CDR2: KGHSH and LQKENI. CDR3 sequence reads: CASSPGQLMNTEAFF. The DNA of the CDR3 is TGTGCCAGCTCACCAGGGCAGCTCATGAACACTGAAGCTTTCTTT.

The rearrangement links TRBV6-1 to TRBJ2-7, with D unresolved. V was shortened by 1 base and J by 5 bases, with 6 bases between the two germline ends. Looked up from germline, CDR1 is MNHNS and CDR2 is SASEGT. This CDR3 is 12 amino acids long. Here the CDR3 DNA reads TGTGCCAGCAGTGAAGTTCGTCACGAGCAGTACTTC. Residues: CASSEVRHEQYF.

This rearrangement joins TRBV5-1 to TRBJ2-5; 8 bases fit TRBD2. Per germline, CDR1 SGHRS and CDR2 YFSETQ. The J segment lost 2 bases and the V segment lost 0 bases, leaving 3 bases of the junction unmatched. The CDR3 has 15 residues. CDR3 residues: CASSLVSSGQETQYF. The DNA of the CDR3 is TGCGCCAGCAGCTTGGTGTCTAGCGGGCAAGAGACCCAGTACTTC.

On this clone: A read error may account for a junction end that differs from germline. The chain combines TRBV30 with TRBJ1-5; no definite D call. The CDR3 has 14 amino acids. In germline, CDR1 is GTSNPN, CDR2 SVGIG (reference sequence). CDR3 in amino acids: CARSSPAEIQPQHF. CDR3 coding DNA: TGTGCCAGGAGCTCGCCGGCGGAGATTCAGCCCCAGCATTTT.

The chain links TRBV27 to TRBJ2-7; maybe TRBD2 (5 bases). The CDR3 contains 14 residues. The V gene's germline CDR1 is MNHEY and CDR2 SMNVEV (reference sequence). V lost 2 bases to trimming and J lost 2 bases, with 10 bases between them. The CDR3 nucleotides read TGTGCCAGCAGTTTACGCGGGCAGACCTACGAGCAGTACTTC. It yields the protein CASSLRGQTYEQYF.

The V and J genes are TRBV4-3 and TRBJ2-5; possibly TRBD2 for D (6 bases). Deletions cut 1 base from V and 3 bases from J, with 12 bases between. Germline V CDR1 and CDR2: LGHNA, YSLEER. The CDR3 totals 15 residues. CDR3 nucleotides: TGCGCCAGCAGCCAAGTAGTGGCTAGCGAAGAGACCCAGTACTTC. This encodes CASSQVVASEETQYF.

The chain couples TRBV14 to TRBJ2-5; no definite D call. The CDR3 totals 11 residues. Trimming cost V 3 bases and J 5 bases, with 4 bases left between them. CDR1 and CDR2 (germline): SGHDN, FVKESK. CDR3 protein: CASSQRETQYF. The CDR3 DNA sequence: TGTGCCAGCAGCCAGCGGGAGACCCAGTACTTC.